The rows below give T cell receptor beta chains drawn from one sample of a study of blood T cell repertoires in COVID-19. Data came from immunoSEQ multiplex PCR; TCRdb stores just in-frame clones and leaves some out. This table holds roughly 270,000 clones, around 85% found once. Specimen: peripheral blood. All receptors derive from a man aged 50 to 59 with active or convalescent COVID-19. Both conserved end residues are part of each CDR3. Each record gives: CDR3 DNA, CDR3 protein, D gene, V gene, J gene, clone size. The D gene is left open where the match is weak. A row's size may be missing; if present it is once, few, many or a size class.

DNA: TGCGCCAGCAGCCAACCTCCAGGGGTCTGGGGGCTTCAATTAACTAATGAAAAACTGTTTTTT
CDR3: CASSQPPGVWGLQLTNEKLFF
D: -
V: TRBV4-3
J: TRBJ1-4
size: -

DNA: TGTGCCAGCAGCTCGAGACAGCTTCGTACCAACTATGGCTACACCTTC
CDR3: CASSSRQLRTNYGYTF
D: -
V: TRBV11-2
J: TRBJ1-2
size: few

DNA: TGTGCCAGCAGCTTGTTGTCGGGGGAAGCTTTCTTT
CDR3: CASSLLSGEAFF
D: -
V: TRBV5-6
J: TRBJ1-1
size: -

DNA: TGTGCCAGCTATAACACAGGGGGAATCACAGATACGCAGTATTTT
CDR3: CASYNTGGITDTQYF
D: TRBD1
V: TRBV28
J: TRBJ2-3
size: -

DNA: TGTGCCAGCAGCTTAGCCGGGACAGGGGGCAAAAACATTCAGTACTTC
CDR3: CASSLAGTGGKNIQYF
D: TRBD1
V: TRBV7-2
J: TRBJ2-4
size: -

DNA: TGTGCCAGCAGGCGACAGGGGGCTAAAGGGGGAACCGGGGAGCTGTTTTTT
CDR3: CASRRQGAKGGTGELFF
D: TRBD1
V: TRBV6-6
J: TRBJ2-2
size: -

DNA: TGCAGTGCTAGTCAAATGGGACTAGCGACCTACGAGCAGTACTTC
CDR3: CSASQMGLATYEQYF
D: TRBD2
V: TRBV20-1
J: TRBJ2-7
size: -

DNA: TGTGCCAGCAGCCCCCCCCGAGGACAGGGATGGGAGCAGTACTTC
CDR3: CASSPPRGQGWEQYF
D: TRBD1
V: TRBV7-2
J: TRBJ2-7
size: -

DNA: TGTGCCAGCAGACGACAGGGGGGCACTGAAGCTTTCTTT
CDR3: CASRRQGGTEAFF
D: TRBD1
V: TRBV6-5
J: TRBJ1-1
size: -

DNA: TGTGCCAGCACCGACAGGGGGCGCGACGGCTACACCTTC
CDR3: CASTDRGRDGYTF
D: TRBD1
V: TRBV3-1/TRBV3-2
J: TRBJ1-2
size: -

DNA: TGCGCCAGCAGTGGAAAGAGGGGGGTAGGGACTAGCGGGAGAAATGAGCAGTTCTTC
CDR3: CASSGKRGVGTSGRNEQFF
D: TRBD2
V: TRBV10-1
J: TRBJ2-1
size: few

DNA: TGTGCCAGTAGACTAGGGGGAACAGAGACCCAGTACTTC
CDR3: CASRLGGTETQYF
D: -
V: TRBV19
J: TRBJ2-5
size: -

DNA: TGTGCTAGTGCCAATACTCCAGAACAGGGCGCGACCAATGACTACGAGCAGTACTTC
CDR3: CASANTPEQGATNDYEQYF
D: -
V: TRBV12-5
J: TRBJ2-7
size: -

DNA: TGTGCCAGCAGTTTATTGGAGACAGGGGGCGCACCCCTCCACTTT
CDR3: CASSLLETGGAPLHF
D: TRBD1
V: TRBV28
J: TRBJ1-6
size: -

DNA: TGTGCCAGCAGTTTCGAACGGCAGGCGCAGTATTTT
CDR3: CASSFERQAQYF
D: -
V: TRBV6-5
J: TRBJ2-3
size: -

DNA: TGTGCCAGCAGGGGGCAGGGGCGGAATCAGCCCCAGCATTTT
CDR3: CASRGQGRNQPQHF
D: -
V: TRBV6-6
J: TRBJ1-5
size: once

DNA: TGTGCCAGCAGCTTTCCGGACAGGGACGAGCAGTACTTC
CDR3: CASSFPDRDEQYF
D: TRBD1
V: TRBV7-8
J: TRBJ2-7
size: -

DNA: TGTGCCAGCAGTTCCCCATTCGGGACTAGTGCCTTGGAGACCCAGTACTTC
CDR3: CASSSPFGTSALETQYF
D: TRBD2
V: TRBV5-8
J: TRBJ2-5
size: -